This entry is about one T cell receptor beta chain. Random hexamers were used to reverse transcribe about 0.45 to 1 ug of RNA. Each CDR3 protein gets one entry after TCRdb re-called the immunoSEQ multiplex PCR reads with MiXCR. The sample lists 130,000 or so distinct CDR3 sequences, roughly 96% occurring once. CDR3 length equals 15 residues. Germline V gene sequence: CDR1 DFQATT, CDR2 SNEGSKA (reference sequence). Between the trimmed V and J ends, which lost 3 bases and 4 bases, there was a span of 15 bases. The data originate from a study of CD8 T cells in Susac syndrome. The chain carries TRBV20-1 and TRBJ2-2; D is perhaps TRBD2 (5 bases). Sequencing used CD4+ T cells from PBMCs. The source of this sequence is a human donor with multiple sclerosis. CDR3 loop: CSASMVVASTGELFF. The CDR3 coding sequence is TGCAGTGCTAGTATGGTGGTAGCGAGCACCGGGGAGCTGTTTTTT.